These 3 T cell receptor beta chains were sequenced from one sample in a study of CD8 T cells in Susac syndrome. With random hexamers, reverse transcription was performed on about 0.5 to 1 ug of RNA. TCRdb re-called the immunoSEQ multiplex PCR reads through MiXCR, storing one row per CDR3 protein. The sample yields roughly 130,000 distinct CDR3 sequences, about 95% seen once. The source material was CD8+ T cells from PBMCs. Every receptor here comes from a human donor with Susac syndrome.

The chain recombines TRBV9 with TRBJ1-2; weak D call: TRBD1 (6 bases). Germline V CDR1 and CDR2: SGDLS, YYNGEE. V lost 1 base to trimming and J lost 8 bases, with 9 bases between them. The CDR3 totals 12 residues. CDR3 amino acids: CASSVPRGGYTF. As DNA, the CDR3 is TGTGCCAGCAGCGTACCCAGGGGCGGCTACACCTTC. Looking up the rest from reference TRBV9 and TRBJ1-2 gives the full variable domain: DSGVTQTPKHLITATGQRVTLRCSPRSGDLSVYWYQQSLDQGLQFLIQYYNGEERAKGNILERFSAQQFPDLHSELNLSSLELGDSALYFCASSVPRGGYTFGSGTRLTVV.

CDR3: CASSEGTRSYEQYF. DNA of the CDR3: TGTGCCAGCAGCGAAGGGACAAGATCCTACGAGCAGTACTTC. The chain couples TRBV7-9 to TRBJ2-7, with D tentatively TRBD1 (6 bases). Germline loops: CDR1 SEHNR, CDR2 FQNEAQ (reference sequence). Trimming took off 5 bases at V and 1 base at J, with 12 bases between the two ends. This CDR3 region has 14 residues. Full variable domain (outside the CDR3, taken from reference TRBV7-9 and TRBJ2-7): DTGVSQNPRHKITKRGQNVTFRCDPISEHNRLYWYRQTLGQGPEFLTYFQNEAQLEKSRLLSDRFSAERPKGSFSTLEIQRTEQGDSAMYLCASSEGTRSYEQYFGPGTRLTVT.

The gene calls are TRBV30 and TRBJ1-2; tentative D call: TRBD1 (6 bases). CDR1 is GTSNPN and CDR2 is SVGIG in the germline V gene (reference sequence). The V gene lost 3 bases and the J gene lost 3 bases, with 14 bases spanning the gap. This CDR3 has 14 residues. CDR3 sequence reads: CAWRGPGADYGYTF. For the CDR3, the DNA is TGTGCCTGGAGGGGGCCAGGGGCGGACTATGGCTACACCTTC. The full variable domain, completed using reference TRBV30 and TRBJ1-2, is SQTIHQWPATLVQPVGSPLSLECTVEGTSNPNLYWYRQAAGRGLQLLFYSVGIGQISSEVPQNLSASRPQDRQFILSSKKLLLSDSGFYLCAWRGPGADYGYTFGSGTRLTVV.